Listed here are 8 T cell receptor beta chains from one sample, sequenced in a study of radiotherapy plus CTLA-4 blockade in lung cancer. Assay: immunoSEQ multiplex PCR; the TCRdb copy retains only in-frame clones and omits some. Counted here are tens of thousands of clones, roughly 86% occurring once; the ten biggest clones make up over 0.85%. The sample in question was peripheral blood, obtained from a patient treated with radiotherapy plus ipilimumab. These receptors were taken from a human donor with non-small cell lung cancer who had stable disease on radiotherapy plus ipilimumab.

This chain joins TRBV19 and TRBJ1-2, with 9 bases identical to TRBD1. V gave up 3 bases and J gave up 7 bases; unmatched junction bases: 3. The CDR3 sequence is 13 residues long. Per the germline V gene, CDR1 is LNHDA and CDR2 is SQIVND (reference sequence). The CDR3 DNA is TGTGCCAGTAGTATTATGACAGGGGGTGGCTACACCTTC. Translating gives CASSIMTGGGYTF.

The V and J genes are TRBV5-1 and TRBJ2-2; 10 positions match TRBD1. V lost 5 bases to trimming and J lost 2 bases; unmatched junction nucleotides: 3. Per germline, CDR1 SGHRS and CDR2 YFSETQ. The CDR3 consists of 15 residues. This CDR3 is CASRTGGANTGELFF. DNA for the CDR3: TGCGCCAGCAGGACAGGGGGCGCAAACACCGGGGAGCTGTTTTTT.

V is TRBV10-2 and J is TRBJ2-5, with no clear D. CDR1 is WSHSY, CDR2 SAAADI, per germline. V was cut by 0 bases and J by 4 bases, with 3 bases left in between. The CDR3 has 12 residues. Here the CDR3 DNA reads TGCGCCAGCAGTGAGTCGTTAGAGACCCAGTACTTC. It is translated as CASSESLETQYF.

The V and J genes are TRBV19 and TRBJ1-1; 7 nucleotides match TRBD1. The CDR3 has 14 amino acids. V was clipped by 5 bases and J by 5 bases; unmatched bases: 8. Germline CDR1 is LNHDA and CDR2 is SQIVND (reference sequence). The chain's CDR3 is CASSVTGVGTEAFF. The DNA for the CDR3 is TGTGCCAGTAGTGTAACAGGGGTAGGAACTGAAGCTTTCTTT.

CDR3 sequence: CASSQDNSRDYGYTF. CDR3 coding DNA: TGCGCCAGCAGCCAAGATAACAGCCGCGACTATGGCTACACCTTC. J is TRBJ1-2 and V is TRBV4-1, with unresolved D. Trimming cost V 0 bases and J 3 bases, with 11 bases left between them. The CDR3 runs 15 residues. Germline CDR1 reads MGHRA; CDR2 reads YSYEKL.

The chain employs TRBV7-9 and TRBJ1-1; weak D call: TRBD1 (6 bases). The V end was cut by 2 bases, the J end by 7 bases, with 11 bases between. Per the germline V gene, CDR1 is SEHNR and CDR2 is FQNEAQ (reference sequence). The CDR3 totals 13 residues. CDR3 coding DNA: TGTGCCAGCAGCTTACGGGAACAGGGTGAAGCTTTCTTT. Encoded protein: CASSLREQGEAFF.

The chain uses TRBV9 and TRBJ1-1; D is ambiguous. V was pared by 4 bases and J by 0 bases, with 13 bases between. In germline, CDR1 is SGDLS, CDR2 YYNGEE. CDR3 size: 15 residues. This chain's CDR3 is CASSPDVTVNTEAFF. CDR3 DNA sequence: TGTGCCAGCAGCCCAGATGTGACGGTGAACACTGAAGCTTTCTTT.

V gene TRBV27 combines with J gene TRBJ2-5, with 10 bases identical to TRBD2. Germline loops: CDR1 MNHEY, CDR2 SMNVEV (reference sequence). V lost 10 bases to trimming and J lost 4 bases; unmatched junction nucleotides: 15. The CDR3 has 16 amino acids. The DNA of the CDR3 is TGTGCCACCAACCCCCTAGCGGGAGTCGTAAGAGAGACCCAGTACTTC. Translation gives CATNPLAGVVRETQYF.